This TCR beta chain originates from a study of shared clonotypes between healthy human individuals. Sequencing was performed with immunoSEQ multiplex PCR; in TCRdb, only in-frame clones are kept and a portion is missing. The sample yields over a million clones, around 98% seen once. Overall study results and limits: Naive subsets typically showed greater estimated richness than memory subsets.

About this clone itself: The antigen remains unidentified.

This CDR3 region has 14 residues. J lost 2 bases, V lost 6 bases, and 6 bases had no gene match. Germline CDR1 reads KGHSH; CDR2 reads LQKENI. Sequencing input: naive CD4+ T cells sorted from blood. The subset: CD45RA+ positively selected. J is TRBJ2-7 and V is TRBV18, with TRBD1 identical over 8 bases. This clonotype was obtained from a young man in good health. Here the CDR3 DNA reads TGTGCCAGCTCCCACGGACAGGGCCCCTACGAGCAGTACTTC. Encoded protein: CASSHGQGPYEQYF.